This TCR beta chain was identified during a study of tumor-infiltrating lymphocytes in primary liver carcinoma. Regarding the study as a whole: Compared with blood, tumor repertoires held significantly more in their top 250 clones.

The germline V gene has CDR1 SGHNT and CDR2 YYREEE (reference sequence). The CDR3 totals 11 residues. cDNA specific to TCR beta was made from 450 to 650 ng of total RNA, with a constant-region primer employed for priming. Sequencing libraries for TCR beta derived from three nested multiplex PCR rounds that used slightly modified ARM-PCR. TRBV1-TRBV30 forward primers paired with a C-beta reverse primer drove the first two PCR rounds, around 9 cycles each. TCRdb re-called the multiplex PCR reads through MiXCR, storing one row per CDR3 protein. The data hold approximately 330,000 distinct CDR3 sequences, with less than 70% observed a single time. Germline DNA was also extracted, and blood RNA derived from unsorted whole blood. Notes on this clonotype: Its antigen is as yet unknown. The junction does not match germline at one end; this may be a read error.

The sequencing input was peripheral blood. The TCR comes from a man aged 35 to 55 with primary liver carcinoma and hepatitis B virus infection. V and J are TRBV5-4 and TRBJ1-3; D is ambiguous. The CDR3 coding sequence is TGTGCCGGCAGCCGCGAGAACACCATATATTTT. This sequence encodes CAGSRENTIYF. The full variable domain, its missing parts supplied by reference TRBV5-4 and TRBJ1-3, is ETGVTQSPTHLIKTRGQQVTLRCSSQSGHNTVSWYQQALGQGPQFIFQYYREEENGRGNFPPRFSGLQFPNYSSELNVNALELDDSALYLCAGSRENTIYFGEGSWLTVV.